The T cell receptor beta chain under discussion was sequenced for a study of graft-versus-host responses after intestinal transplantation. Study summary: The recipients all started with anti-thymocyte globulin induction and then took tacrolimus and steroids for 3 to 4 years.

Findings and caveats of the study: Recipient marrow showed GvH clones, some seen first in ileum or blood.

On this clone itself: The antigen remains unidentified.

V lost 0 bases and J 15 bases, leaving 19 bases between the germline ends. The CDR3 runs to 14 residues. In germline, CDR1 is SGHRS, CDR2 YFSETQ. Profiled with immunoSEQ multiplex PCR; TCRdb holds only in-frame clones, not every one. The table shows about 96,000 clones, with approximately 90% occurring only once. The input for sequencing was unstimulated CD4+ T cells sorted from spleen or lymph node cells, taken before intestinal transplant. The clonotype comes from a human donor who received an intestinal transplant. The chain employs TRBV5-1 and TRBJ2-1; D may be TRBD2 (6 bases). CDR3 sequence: CASSLGVYDGSSFF. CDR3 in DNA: TGCGCCAGCAGCTTGGGGGTGTATGACGGGAGTTCGTTCTTC.